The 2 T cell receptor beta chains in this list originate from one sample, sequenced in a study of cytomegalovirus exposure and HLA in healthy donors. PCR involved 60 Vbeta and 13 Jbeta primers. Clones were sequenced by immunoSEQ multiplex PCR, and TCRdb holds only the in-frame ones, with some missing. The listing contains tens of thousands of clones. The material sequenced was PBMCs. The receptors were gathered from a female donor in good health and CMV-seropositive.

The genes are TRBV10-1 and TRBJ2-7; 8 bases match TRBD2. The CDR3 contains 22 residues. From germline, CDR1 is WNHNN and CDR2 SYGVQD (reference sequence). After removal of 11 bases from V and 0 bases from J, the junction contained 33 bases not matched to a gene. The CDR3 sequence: CALGGGTIGLSRNISSSYEQYF. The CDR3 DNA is TGCGCCCTCGGGGGGGGGACGATCGGTTTGTCTCGTAATATTTCCAGCTCCTACGAGCAGTACTTC.

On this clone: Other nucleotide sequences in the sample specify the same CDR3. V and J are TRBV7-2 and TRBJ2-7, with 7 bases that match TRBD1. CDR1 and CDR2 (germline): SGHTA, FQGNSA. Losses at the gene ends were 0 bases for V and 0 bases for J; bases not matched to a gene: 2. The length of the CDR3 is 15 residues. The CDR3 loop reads CASSLAWDSSYEQYF. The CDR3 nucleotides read TGTGCCAGCAGCTTAGCGTGGGACAGCTCCTACGAGCAGTACTTC. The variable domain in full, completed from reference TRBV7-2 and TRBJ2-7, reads GAGVSQSPSNKVTEKGKDVELRCDPISGHTALYWYRQSLGQGLEFLIYFQGNSAPDKSGLPSDRFSAERTGGSVSTLTIQRTQQEDSAVYLCASSLAWDSSYEQYFGPGTRLTVT.